The next 7 T cell receptor beta chains were all read from a single sample in a study of healthy donors' naive CD4 and CD8 T cells. TCR libraries were built from around 0.45 ug of total RNA by linear amplification. TCRdb re-called the reads through MiXCR, storing one row per CDR3 protein. Here the sample spans approximately 180,000 distinct CDR3 sequences, 65% to 75% being singletons. Sequenced sample: naive CD4+ and CD8+ T cells sorted from blood, pooled from several donors. These receptors originate from a pool of human donors in good health; the sample pools cells from several healthy donors.

This clonotype has only one observation. The rearrangement links TRBV5-6 to TRBJ1-2, with D unclear. The CDR3 is made up of 13 amino acids. V was cut by 2 bases and J by 6 bases, with 11 bases left in between. Germline V gene lookup returns CDR1 SGHDT and CDR2 YYEEEE. The CDR3, as DNA: TGTGCCAGCAGCTTAATAGGGAAGGATGGCTACACCTTC. Translated: CASSLIGKDGYTF.

This chain uses TRBV30 with TRBJ1-1, with D hard to call. Germline V gives CDR1 GTSNPN, CDR2 SVGIG (reference sequence). There are 13 residues in the CDR3. V shed 2 bases and J shed 4 bases, with 11 bases lying between them. Here the CDR3 reads CAWSPTGPTEAFF. The CDR3 region has the DNA TGTGCCTGGAGTCCTACTGGGCCCACTGAAGCTTTCTTT.

The chain has TRBV2 and TRBJ2-3; D is undetermined. Deletions cut 7 bases from V and 8 bases from J, with 10 bases between. This CDR3 comprises 11 residues. Germline CDR1 and CDR2: SNHLY and FYNNEI. The CDR3 bases are TGTGCCAGCAAGTTTGAAGGTACGCAGTATTTT. Its protein is CASKFEGTQYF.

The chain employs TRBV5-6 and TRBJ2-7; 11 bases are a match to TRBD2. Trimming cost V 6 bases and J 6 bases; bases outside gene matches: 11. Germline CDR1 is SGHDT and CDR2 is YYEEEE. The CDR3 loop spans 15 amino acids. CDR3 residues: CASTFMLAGGGEQYF. In DNA form, the CDR3 reads TGTGCCAGCACCTTCATGCTAGCGGGAGGTGGCGAGCAGTACTTC.

With respect to this clonotype: At one of its ends the junction is not consistent with the germline gene, which may arise from a read error. V gene TRBV7-8 combines with J gene TRBJ2-7; D perhaps matches TRBD1 (6 bases). Per germline, CDR1 SGHVS and CDR2 FQNEAQ. The length of the CDR3 is 14 residues. The CDR3 reads CASSLRDKIYERYF. The CDR3 DNA follows: TGTGCCAGCAGCTTAAGGGACAAGATCTACGAGCGGTACTTC.

Only a few counts were recorded for this clonotype. The V and J genes are TRBV12-3 or TRBV12-4 and TRBJ1-2, with D possibly TRBD1 on 6 matching bases. Trimming removed 7 bases at V and 6 bases at J, with 15 bases between. The length of the CDR3 is 13 residues. The DNA for the CDR3 is TGTGCCAGCACCTCACAGGCAGGGGATGGCTACACCTTC. Translating it yields CASTSQAGDGYTF.

This rearrangement joins TRBV7-9 to TRBJ1-1, with D maybe TRBD1 (6 bases). CDR1 is SEHNR, CDR2 FQNEAQ, per germline (reference sequence). V was clipped by 2 bases and J by 1 base, with 20 bases between them. The CDR3 is 18 amino acids. The CDR3 region has the DNA TGTGCCAGCAGCTTACCTAGGACAGACGCCCGGGGGAACACTGAAGCTTTCTTT. Translating it yields CASSLPRTDARGNTEAFF. The full variable domain, its missing parts supplied by reference TRBV7-9 and TRBJ1-1, is DTGVSQNPRHKITKRGQNVTFRCDPISEHNRLYWYRQTLGQGPEFLTYFQNEAQLEKSRLLSDRFSAERPKGSFSTLEIQRTEQGDSAMYLCASSLPRTDARGNTEAFFGQGTRLTVV.